A single sample gave rise to the 6 T cell receptor beta chains below, sequenced in a study of OX40 agonist ivuxolimab in advanced cancers. The assay was immunoSEQ multiplex PCR, and TCRdb's table has in-frame clones only and misses some. The data show roughly 69,000 clones, around 86% seen once. The sample in question was CD4+ or CD8+ T cells sorted from blood, obtained in a trial of the OX40 agonist ivuxolimab. All receptors come from an adult with an advanced solid tumor such as melanoma, head and neck, liver or kidney cancer.

The J gene is TRBJ2-3, the V gene TRBV4-1; TRBD1 matches 7 bases. Trimming at V came to 0 bases and at J to 4 bases, leaving 4 bases not matched to a gene. This CDR3 contains 15 residues. Germline V gives CDR1 MGHRA, CDR2 YSYEKL. CDR3 nucleotide sequence: TGCGCCAGCAGCCAAGATCAAAGGGGGCCAGATACGCAGTATTTT. Translation gives CASSQDQRGPDTQYF.

This chain links TRBV6-6 with TRBJ1-2; TRBD1 might be the D (6 bases). V dropped 5 bases and J dropped 2 bases, with 12 bases sitting between them. The CDR3 consists of 14 residues. Germline assignment: CDR1 MNHNY and CDR2 SVGAGI (reference sequence). CDR3 loop: CASSAIGQNYGYTF. The CDR3, as DNA: TGTGCCAGCAGTGCCATCGGACAGAACTATGGCTACACCTTC.

The rearrangement links TRBV7-9 to TRBJ2-1; 12 bases align to TRBD2. The trim removed 7 bases at V and 6 bases at J, leaving 10 bases unmatched. This CDR3 is 16 amino acids long. CDR1 is SEHNR, CDR2 FQNEAQ, per germline (reference sequence). The CDR3 nucleotides read TGTGCCAGCAAAAAATCTGGACTAGCGGGGACCAATGAGCAGTTCTTC. Translating it yields CASKKSGLAGTNEQFF.

J is TRBJ1-3 and V is TRBV11-3; D is unclear. V was pared by 0 bases and J by 0 bases, with 12 bases between. The CDR3 extends over 17 amino acids. Per germline, CDR1 SGHNT and CDR2 YENEEA. The CDR3 loop is CASSLDRVPSSGNTIYF. In DNA, the CDR3 is TGTGCCAGCAGCTTAGATCGGGTACCCAGCTCTGGAAACACCATATATTTT.

The CDR3 here is CATSREAGVYNEQFF. As DNA, the CDR3 is TGTGCCACCAGCAGAGAGGCGGGAGTTTACAATGAGCAGTTCTTC. The chain recombines TRBV15 with TRBJ2-1; 7 nucleotides line up with TRBD2. The germline gives CDR1 LNHNV, CDR2 YYDKDF (reference sequence). Trimming took 0 bases from V and 4 from J; bases not matched to a gene: 3. CDR3 length: 15 residues.

This clone has a single count. V gene TRBV18 combines with J gene TRBJ1-1; D is undetermined. Trimming took 2 bases from V and 2 from J, leaving 9 bases between them. There are 14 residues in the CDR3. Germline lookup yields CDR1 KGHSH and CDR2 LQKENI. The CDR3 region is CASSPVTRNTEAFF. The CDR3 DNA reads TGTGCCAGCTCACCAGTGACAAGAAACACTGAAGCTTTCTTT. Full variable domain (outside the CDR3, taken from reference TRBV18 and TRBJ1-1): NAGVMQNPRHLVRRRGQEARLRCSPMKGHSHVYWYRQLPEEGLKFMVYLQKENIIDESGMPKERFSAEFPKEGPSILRIQQVVRGDSAAYFCASSPVTRNTEAFFGQGTRLTVV.